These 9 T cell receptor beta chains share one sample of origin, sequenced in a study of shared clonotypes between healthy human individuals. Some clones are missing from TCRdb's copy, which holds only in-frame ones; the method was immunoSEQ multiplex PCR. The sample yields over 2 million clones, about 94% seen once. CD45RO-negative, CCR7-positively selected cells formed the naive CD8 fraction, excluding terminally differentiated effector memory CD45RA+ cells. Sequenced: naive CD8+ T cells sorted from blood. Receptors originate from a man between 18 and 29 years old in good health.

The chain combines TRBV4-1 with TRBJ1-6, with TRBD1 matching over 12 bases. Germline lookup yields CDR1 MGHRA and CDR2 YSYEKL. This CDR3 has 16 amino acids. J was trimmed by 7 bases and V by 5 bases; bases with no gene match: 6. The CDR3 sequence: CASSGDRGPLNSPLHF. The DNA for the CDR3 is TGCGCCAGCAGCGGGGACAGGGGGCCCCTCAATTCACCCCTCCACTTT.

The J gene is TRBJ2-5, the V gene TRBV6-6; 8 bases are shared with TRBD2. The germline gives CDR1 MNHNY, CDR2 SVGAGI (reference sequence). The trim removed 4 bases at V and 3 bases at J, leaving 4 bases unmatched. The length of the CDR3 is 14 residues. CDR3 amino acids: CASSSVAGKETQYF. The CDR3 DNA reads TGTGCCAGCAGTTCCGTAGCGGGAAAAGAGACCCAGTACTTC.

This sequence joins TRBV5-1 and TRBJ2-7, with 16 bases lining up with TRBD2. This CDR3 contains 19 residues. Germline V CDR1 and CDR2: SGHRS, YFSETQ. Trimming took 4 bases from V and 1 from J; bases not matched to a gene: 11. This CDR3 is CASSQLGLAGGPVSYEQYF. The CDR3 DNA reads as TGCGCCAGCAGCCAACTGGGACTAGCGGGAGGGCCAGTTTCCTACGAGCAGTACTTC.

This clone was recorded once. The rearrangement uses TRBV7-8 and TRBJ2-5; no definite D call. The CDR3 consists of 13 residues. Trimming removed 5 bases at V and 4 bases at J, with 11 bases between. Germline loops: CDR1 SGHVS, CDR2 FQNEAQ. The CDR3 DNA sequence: TGTGCCAGCAGCCGAGGACGATTAGAGACCCAGTACTTC. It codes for CASSRGRLETQYF.

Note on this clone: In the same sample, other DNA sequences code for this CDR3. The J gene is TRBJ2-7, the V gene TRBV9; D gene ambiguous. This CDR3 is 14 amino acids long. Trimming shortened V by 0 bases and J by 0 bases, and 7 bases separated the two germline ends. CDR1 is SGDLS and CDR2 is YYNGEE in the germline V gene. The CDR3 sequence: CASSVEASSYEQYF. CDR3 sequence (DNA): TGTGCCAGCAGCGTAGAGGCTAGCTCCTACGAGCAGTACTTC.

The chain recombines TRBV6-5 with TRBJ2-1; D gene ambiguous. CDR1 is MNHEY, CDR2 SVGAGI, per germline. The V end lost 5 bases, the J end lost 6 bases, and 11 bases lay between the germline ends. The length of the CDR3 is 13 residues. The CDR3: CASSPLTGNEQFF. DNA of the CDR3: TGTGCCAGCAGTCCCCTGACCGGCAATGAGCAGTTCTTC.

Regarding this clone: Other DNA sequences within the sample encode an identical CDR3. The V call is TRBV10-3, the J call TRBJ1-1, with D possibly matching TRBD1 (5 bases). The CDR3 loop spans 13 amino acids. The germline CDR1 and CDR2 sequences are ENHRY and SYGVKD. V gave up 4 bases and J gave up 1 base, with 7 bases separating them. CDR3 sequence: CAISVGGNTEAFF. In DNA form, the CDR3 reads TGTGCCATCAGTGTTGGGGGGAACACTGAAGCTTTCTTT.

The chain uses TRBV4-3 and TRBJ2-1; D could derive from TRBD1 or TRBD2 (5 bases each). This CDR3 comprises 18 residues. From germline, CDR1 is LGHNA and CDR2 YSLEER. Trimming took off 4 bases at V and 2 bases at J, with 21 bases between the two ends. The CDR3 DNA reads TGCGCCAGCAGCCCCAAATCCGGGACCTTACCCCCCTACAATGAGCAGTTCTTC. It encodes CASSPKSGTLPPYNEQFF.

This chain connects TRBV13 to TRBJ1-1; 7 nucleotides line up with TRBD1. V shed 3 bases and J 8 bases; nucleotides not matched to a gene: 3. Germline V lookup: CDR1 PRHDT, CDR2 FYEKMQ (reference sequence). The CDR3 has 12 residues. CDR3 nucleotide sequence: TGTGCCAGCAGCTTTGAGGGGGCGGAAGCTTTCTTT. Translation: CASSFEGAEAFF.